Listed below are T cell receptor beta chains from one sample, sequenced in a study of breast tumors, draining lymph nodes, adjacent tissues. TCRdb independently ran MiXCR on the multiplex PCR reads; one entry per CDR3 protein. This sample yields around 120,000 distinct CDR3 sequences, of which just under 20% are seen a single time; roughly 3.5% belongs to the top ten. Sequencing was performed on axillary lymph node tissue. The receptors stem from a female donor with breast cancer. Some clones in this sample may be carry-over from other donors' samples. Both conserved end residues are part of each CDR3. The D gene is left open where the match is weak. Clone size appears in some rows only: once, few, many, or a class for an expanded clone.

cdr3_nt cdr3_aa clone_size j_call d_call v_call
TGTGCCAGCAGCTTACGGCCAGGGAACAATCAGCCCCAGCATTTT CASSLRPGNNQPQHF many TRBJ1-5 . TRBV11-2
TGTGCCAGCAGCTTAATACAGGGGGCCGGAAAACTGTTTTTT CASSLIQGAGKLFF many TRBJ1-4 TRBD1 TRBV7-9
TGTGCCAACAGCTTCCGGGACGGGGTCTACGAGCAGTACTTC CANSFRDGVYEQYF . TRBJ2-7 . TRBV7-2
TGCGCCAGCAGCTTGGCAGGGGGGAACGGGGAGCTGTTTTTT CASSLAGGNGELFF many TRBJ2-2 . TRBV5-1
TGTGCCACCAGTGATATTCCGGGACAGGGACAAGAGACCCAGTACTTC CATSDIPGQGQETQYF many TRBJ2-5 TRBD1 TRBV24-1
TGTGCCAGCAGCCTAGAGGCAGGGATCTACGAGCAGTACTTC CASSLEAGIYEQYF . TRBJ2-7 . TRBV14
TGTGCCAGCAGCCAAGGGCTAGCGGGGGGTACGAACACCGGGGAGCTGTTTTTT CASSQGLAGGTNTGELFF . TRBJ2-2 TRBD2 TRBV3-1
TGTGCCAGCTCACCAGATCTCCCGGGGAACACCGGGGAGCTGTTTTTT CASSPDLPGNTGELFF . TRBJ2-2 . TRBV18
TGTGCCAGCGGTTACGGGGGGTCCAAAAACATTCAGTACTTC CASGYGGSKNIQYF . TRBJ2-4 TRBD2 TRBV6-6
TGTGCCAGCAGGGATGGACAGATGGGAAATTCACCCCTCCACTTT CASRDGQMGNSPLHF many TRBJ1-6 . TRBV2
TGCAGTGCTAGCGACAGGGCATATAGTTGGGAAAAACTGTTTTTT CSASDRAYSWEKLFF many TRBJ1-4 TRBD1 TRBV20-1
TGTGCCAGCCCTCGGTGGCCCCTCCACTTT CASPRWPLHF many TRBJ1-6 . TRBV7-3
TGTGCCAGCAGCTCCGGGGGAACCGGGGAGCTGTTTTTT CASSSGGTGELFF many TRBJ2-2 . TRBV7-3
TGCGCCAGCAGCCAAGTCTTTACAGGAGAGACCCAGTACTTC CASSQVFTGETQYF many TRBJ2-5 . TRBV4-1
TGTGCCATCAGTGAGCCAACCCATTACGAGCAGTACTTC CAISEPTHYEQYF many TRBJ2-7 . TRBV10-3
TGTGCCAGCAGCGGAGGGGTTAGGGAGACCCAGTACTTC CASSGGVRETQYF many TRBJ2-5 . TRBV7-2
TGTGCCAGCAGACCTACCCTGGGACAGCGCTATGGCTACACCTTC CASRPTLGQRYGYTF many TRBJ1-2 TRBD1 TRBV5-6
TGTGAAAACAGGGGTTCCTACAATGAGCAGTTCTTC CENRGSYNEQFF many TRBJ2-1 TRBD1 TRBV19
TGTGCCAGCAGTGTGCGGGGGTCTCTGTCCCTCCACTTT CASSVRGSLSLHF many TRBJ1-6 . TRBV27
TGTGCCAGCAGTGAAAAAGGGTTGGGGGGGTCGGGTTCACCCCTCCACTTT CASSEKGLGGSGSPLHF many TRBJ1-6 . TRBV6-1
TGCAGTGCGGCCCCGGGACTAGCGGGAGACAATGAGCAGTTCTTC CSAAPGLAGDNEQFF many TRBJ2-1 TRBD2 TRBV20-1
TGTGCCAGCAGTTTGACAGGGAACACTGAAGCTTTCTTT CASSLTGNTEAFF . TRBJ1-1 . TRBV6-6
TGTGCCAGCTCACCACTACACCGGGACAGGGGCTACGAGCAGTACTTC CASSPLHRDRGYEQYF many TRBJ2-7 TRBD1 TRBV18
TGTGCCAGCAGTTGGGCAGGGGGCGGGGAGACCCAGTACTTC CASSWAGGGETQYF many TRBJ2-5 TRBD1 TRBV12-3/TRBV12-4
TGTGCCAGCAGCTTAGTAATCAATAGCAATCAGCCCCAGCATTTT CASSLVINSNQPQHF many TRBJ1-5 . TRBV7-2
TGTGCCACCAGTGATCGACAGGGGGCTGCAGAGACCCAGTACTTC CATSDRQGAAETQYF many TRBJ2-5 TRBD1 TRBV24-1
TGCAGCGTGGATTTGTCAGGGACTGGAAACACCATATATTTT CSVDLSGTGNTIYF few TRBJ1-3 . TRBV29-1
TGTGCCAGCAGCTTAGATTGGGGGGGGGTTCAGCCCCAGCATTTT CASSLDWGGVQPQHF . TRBJ1-5 . TRBV11-2
TGTGCCAGCTCACCACTTCCGGACAGCGTCTCTGGAAACACCATATATTTT CASSPLPDSVSGNTIYF . TRBJ1-3 . TRBV18
TGTGCCAGCAGCCGGACTAGCGGGGGGTACCACGAGACCCAGTACTTC CASSRTSGGYHETQYF . TRBJ2-5 TRBD2 TRBV11-2
TGCAGTGCTACAACAGGGGGCGCCTACAATGAGCAGTTCTTC CSATTGGAYNEQFF many TRBJ2-1 TRBD1 TRBV20-1
TGTGCCAGCAGTTCACTTTACTTTAGCACAGATACGCAGTATTTT CASSSLYFSTDTQYF . TRBJ2-3 . TRBV28
TGCAGCGTTGCAACGGGGGGATATAGCGGGGGGCTACAAGAGACCCAGTACTTC CSVATGGYSGGLQETQYF many TRBJ2-5 TRBD2 TRBV29-1
TGTGCCAGCAGCAGCGGACCCGGCAGGGAGACCCAGTACTTC CASSSGPGRETQYF many TRBJ2-5 . TRBV3-1
TGTGCCACCGGCGATGCTTTTCTATCGGATACGCAGTATTTT CATGDAFLSDTQYF many TRBJ2-3 . TRBV7-9
TGCGCCAGCAGTCAAGATCAATACAGAATGAACACTGAAGCTTTCTTT CASSQDQYRMNTEAFF many TRBJ1-1 . TRBV4-1
TGTGCCAGCAGCCAAGCCAGGGACAGAATCTACACCTTC CASSQARDRIYTF few TRBJ1-2 TRBD1 TRBV14
TGCGCCACTAAGGGAAGGATTCAGGACAATGAGCAGTTCTTC CATKGRIQDNEQFF many TRBJ2-1 . TRBV4-1
TGTGCCAGCAGCCAAGAATATTCACCCCTCCACTTT CASSQEYSPLHF many TRBJ1-6 . TRBV14